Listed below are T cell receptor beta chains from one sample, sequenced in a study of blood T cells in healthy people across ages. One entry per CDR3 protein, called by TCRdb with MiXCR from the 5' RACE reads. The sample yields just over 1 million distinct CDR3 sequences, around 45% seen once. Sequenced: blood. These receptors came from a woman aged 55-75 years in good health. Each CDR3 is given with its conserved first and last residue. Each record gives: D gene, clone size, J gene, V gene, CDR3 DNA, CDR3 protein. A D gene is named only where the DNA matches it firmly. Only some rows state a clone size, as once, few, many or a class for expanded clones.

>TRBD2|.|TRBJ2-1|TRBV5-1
TGCGCCAGCAACCTCGACGGGACTAGCGGGACCCGTTACAATGAGCAGTTCTTC
CASNLDGTSGTRYNEQFF
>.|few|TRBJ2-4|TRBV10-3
TGTGCCATCAGCGGGGGCGACAGGGCGGAAAACATTCAGTACTTC
CAISGGDRAENIQYF
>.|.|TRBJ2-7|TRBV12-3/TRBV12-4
TGTGCCAGCAGTCCGACTTCCGTGGCCTACGAGCAGTACTTC
CASSPTSVAYEQYF
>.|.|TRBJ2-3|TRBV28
TGTGCCAGCAGTGGGAACCGGGGGTCCGATACGCAGTATTTT
CASSGNRGSDTQYF
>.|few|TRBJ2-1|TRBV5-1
TGCGCCAGCAGCTTCCCCGATAACAATGAGCAGTTCTTC
CASSFPDNNEQFF
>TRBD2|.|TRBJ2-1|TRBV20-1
TGCAGTGCTAGAGTGGCGGCGGGAGGGGTTCGGGAGACCCAGTTCTTC
CSARVAAGGVRETQFF
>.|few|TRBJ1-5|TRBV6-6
TGTGCCAGCAGCCTTATGGGGGGGAGAACGAGCAATCAGCCCCAGCATTTT
CASSLMGGRTSNQPQHF
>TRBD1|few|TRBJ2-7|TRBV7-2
TGTGCCAGCAGCTTAGGCCGGACAGGGCGAACCTACGAGCAGTACTTC
CASSLGRTGRTYEQYF
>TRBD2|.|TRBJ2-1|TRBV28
TGTGCCAGCCCCCCGGGGGTTAGCGGGGGGTACAATGAGCAGTTCTTC
CASPPGVSGGYNEQFF
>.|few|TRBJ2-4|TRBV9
TGTGCCAGCAGCACTCCGGGTCCCGGGGATATAACGGGGGCCAAAAACATTCAGTACTTC
CASSTPGPGDITGAKNIQYF
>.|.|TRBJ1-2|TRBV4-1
TGCGCCAGCAGCCAATTACGGAGAACGGTATCTGTTGGTATGCGCTACACCTTC
CASSQLRRTVSVGMRYTF